This T cell receptor beta chain was sequenced during a study of blood T cell repertoires in COVID-19. Methods used by the authors: Amplification from reference gene primers served as the basis for estimated nucleated cell counts. Using immunoSEQ multiplex PCR, the repertoire was profiled, and TCRdb retains in-frame clones only, with some absent. V and J calls and clone size are those listed in that table; D and trimming were worked out from the DNA. The sample carries approximately 490,000 clones, about nine tenths recorded once. The V gene's germline CDR1 is MGHDK and CDR2 SYGVNS. This CDR3 comprises 15 residues. V lost 5 bases and J lost 4; bases outside the gene matches: 10. Participants were placed into cohorts based on the clinical history they reported. Before being deemed recovered, Cohort 3 donors had two negative PCRs, clearance, or symptom resolution.

Sequenced material: PBMCs or T cells enriched from blood (not recorded which). V gene TRBV25-1 combines with J gene TRBJ2-5; 7 bases are shared with TRBD2. The TCR originated in an older woman who had recovered from COVID-19. CDR3 sequence: CASSFRGVLIETQYF. The CDR3 DNA sequence: TGTGCCAGCAGTTTTCGGGGGGTACTGATAGAGACCCAGTACTTC.